The rows below give T cell receptor beta chains drawn from one sample of a study of cytomegalovirus exposure and HLA in healthy donors. Repertoires were generated with immunoSEQ multiplex PCR, while TCRdb's copy carries only in-frame clones and drops some. The sample consists of 55,000 to 70,000 clones, around 89% of them appearing once. What was sequenced was PBMCs. These receptor sequences come from a woman aged 18 to 35 in good health and CMV-seronegative. CDR3s include the opening cysteine and the closing phenylalanine or tryptophan. A D gene is named only where the DNA matches it firmly. A row's size may be missing; if present it is once, few, many or a size class.

D	V	J	size	DNA	CDR3
TRBD1	TRBV11-2	TRBJ2-5	-	TGTGCCAGCAGCTTCGGGACAGTCCAAGAGACCCAGTACTTC	CASSFGTVQETQYF
-	TRBV6-1	TRBJ2-7	once	TGTGCCAGCAGTGCCCATGAGGGAAGCGAGCAGTACTTC	CASSAHEGSEQYF
TRBD2	TRBV6-5	TRBJ2-5	-	TGTGCCAGCAGTTACAGGTCTAGCGGGGGGAGGGAGACCCAGTACTTC	CASSYRSSGGRETQYF
-	TRBV9	TRBJ1-3	-	TGTGCCAGCAGCGTATTACAGGGAGAAACTGGAAACACCATATATTTT	CASSVLQGETGNTIYF
-	TRBV6-5	TRBJ2-5	few	TGTGCCAGCGGAGCAGAGGCCGCCCCGACCCAGTACTTC	CASGAEAAPTQYF
-	TRBV27	TRBJ1-5	-	TGTGCCAGCAGTTTTTCGGGTAGCAATCAGCCCCAGCATTTT	CASSFSGSNQPQHF
TRBD1	TRBV28	TRBJ1-4	-	TGTGCCAGCAGCCGAGGGACAGTGTATAATGAAAAACTGTTTTTT	CASSRGTVYNEKLFF
-	TRBV27	TRBJ2-3	-	TGTGCCAGCAGTTCAAGGGGGGGGTTTGGTGGCACAGATACGCAGTATTTT	CASSSRGGFGGTDTQYF
-	TRBV5-6	TRBJ2-7	-	TGTGCCAGCAGCTCGGGACTTTACTACGAGCAGTACTTC	CASSSGLYYEQYF
-	TRBV5-8	TRBJ2-7	once	TGTGCCAGCAGCTCAGCAGGGGGGCTCCTATCCTACGAGCAGTACTTC	CASSSAGGLLSYEQYF
TRBD1	TRBV9	TRBJ1-3	-	TGTGCCAGCAGCGTACAGGGGGCTCGTGGAAACACCATATATTTT	CASSVQGARGNTIYF
-	TRBV6-5	TRBJ2-7	-	TGTGCCAGCAGTTACTCCCCCAGGTACGAGCAGTACTTC	CASSYSPRYEQYF
TRBD1	TRBV27	TRBJ2-2	-	TGTGCCAGCAGGTTCCCCGGACAGGGGAATCCCGGGGAGCTGTTTTTT	CASRFPGQGNPGELFF
-	TRBV2	TRBJ1-3	-	TGTGCCAGCAGCGAACAGGAAATCTCTGGAAACACCATATATTTT	CASSEQEISGNTIYF
-	TRBV28	TRBJ2-4	-	TGTGCCAGCAGCCTCCAATTCGGCATTCAGTACTTC	CASSLQFGIQYF
TRBD1	TRBV5-4	TRBJ2-3	-	TGTGCCAGCAGCCTACGGACAGGGGTCACAGATACGCAGTATTTT	CASSLRTGVTDTQYF
-	TRBV18	TRBJ2-2	-	TGTGCCAGCTCATACGGTACCGGGGAGCTGTTTTTT	CASSYGTGELFF
-	TRBV4-2	TRBJ1-3	-	TGTGCCAGCAGCCAGGTAAAAGGGGGCTCTGGAAACACCATATATTTT	CASSQVKGGSGNTIYF
-	TRBV5-8	TRBJ1-3	-	TGTGCCAGCAGCTACGGGACAACTGGAAACACCATATATTTT	CASSYGTTGNTIYF
-	TRBV2	TRBJ1-2	-	TGTGCCAGCAACGAGTGGAAAATTTTACAGGGTGGCGACTATGGCTACACCTTC	CASNEWKILQGGDYGYTF
-	TRBV7-2	TRBJ1-5	-	TGTGCCAGCAGCTTAGGAGGCGCCGGGCAGCCCCAGCATTTT	CASSLGGAGQPQHF
-	TRBV28	TRBJ2-5	-	TGTGCCGCGGACGGGAGAGGAGAGACCCAGTACTTC	CAADGRGETQYF
TRBD2	TRBV2	TRBJ2-7	-	TGTGCCAGCAGACTAGCGGGAGCTCGGTACTTC	CASRLAGARYF
-	TRBV5-4	TRBJ2-2	-	TGTGCCAGCAGCTCCAGCGTTCCCGGGGAGCTGTTTTTT	CASSSSVPGELFF
-	TRBV19	TRBJ1-5	-	TGTGCCAGTAGTAAAGAAGGGGTTCAGCCCCAGCATTTT	CASSKEGVQPQHF
TRBD1	TRBV28	TRBJ2-7	-	TGTGCCAGCAGTCCAACGGACAGGGACTTTTTCCAGTACTTC	CASSPTDRDFFQYF
TRBD2	TRBV11-2	TRBJ2-1	-	TGTGCCAGCAGACCCGCGGGGACTAGCAGTAATGAGCAGTTCTTC	CASRPAGTSSNEQFF
TRBD1	TRBV11-2	TRBJ1-3	-	TGTGCCAGCAGCCCCAGACAGGGAGTCACCATATATTTT	CASSPRQGVTIYF
TRBD2	TRBV2	TRBJ2-1	-	TGTGCCAGCAGTGAAGCGTTTCCTAGCGGAGTAGGGGAGCAGTTCTTC	CASSEAFPSGVGEQFF
-	TRBV28	TRBJ2-5	-	TGTGCCAGCAGTTTTTCGGGGTTTCAAGAGACCCAGTACTTC	CASSFSGFQETQYF
TRBD1	TRBV7-2	TRBJ1-2	few	TGTGCCAGCAGCCTCTCAGGGGGTTCGGTTGGCTACACCTTC	CASSLSGGSVGYTF
TRBD1	TRBV6-5	TRBJ2-1	once	TGTGCCAGCAGAATTCGGACAGGGACTGGTGAGCAGTTCTTC	CASRIRTGTGEQFF
-	TRBV27	TRBJ2-7	few	TGTGCCAGCAGTTTGAACTCGTTGGTCGAGCAGTACTTC	CASSLNSLVEQYF
-	TRBV18	TRBJ2-2	-	TGTGCCAGCTCACCACGGGGGGTCACGATTGGCACCGGGGAGCTGTTTTTT	CASSPRGVTIGTGELFF
TRBD1	TRBV7-8	TRBJ1-5	few	TGTGCCAGCAGCTTTCGACAGGGGAATCAGCCCCAGCATTTT	CASSFRQGNQPQHF
-	TRBV13	TRBJ2-3	-	TGTGCCAGCCGGGGGACCGCGGATACGCAGTATTTT	CASRGTADTQYF
TRBD2	TRBV2	TRBJ2-3	-	TGTGCCAGCACAAATCTTCTAGCGGGAAGCACAGATACGCAGTATTTT	CASTNLLAGSTDTQYF
TRBD1	TRBV10-2	TRBJ2-1	-	TGCGCCAGCAGCGATAGGACAGGGGATCCCTTCAATGAGCAGTTCTTC	CASSDRTGDPFNEQFF
-	TRBV5-4	TRBJ1-4	-	TGTGCCAGCAGCCTGGGCGGGGTGACTAATGAAAAACTGTTTTTT	CASSLGGVTNEKLFF
-	TRBV4-1	TRBJ2-6	-	TGCGCCAGCAGCCAGGCGGAACGGCCCATCTCTGGGGCCAACGTCCTGACTTTC	CASSQAERPISGANVLTF
-	TRBV5-1	TRBJ1-1	-	TGCGCCAGCAGCTTGGGGCCCCGATCTACAGGGAACACTGAAGCTTTCTTT	CASSLGPRSTGNTEAFF
-	TRBV7-2	TRBJ1-2	few	TGTGCCAGTCGATTGGGGGGTACTAACTATGGCTACACCTTC	CASRLGGTNYGYTF
TRBD1	TRBV28	TRBJ1-1	-	TGTCGGGCTAGGGGGCTAATTGGCGGTGAAGCTTTCTTT	CRARGLIGGEAFF
TRBD1	TRBV4-1	TRBJ2-7	-	TGCGCCAGCAGCCCCCCGACAGGGGCCAGCTCCTACGAGCAGTACTTC	CASSPPTGASSYEQYF
-	TRBV6-1	TRBJ1-3	-	TGTGCCAGCAGCTCCTCTGCGGGGGCTGGAAACACCATATATTTT	CASSSSAGAGNTIYF
-	TRBV7-9	TRBJ1-5	-	TGTGCCAGCAGTTCAGGGTTAAATCAGCCCCAGCATTTT	CASSSGLNQPQHF
-	TRBV11-2	TRBJ1-2	-	TGTGCCAGCAGCTTGGCCGTCCAGATCGATGGCTACACCTTC	CASSLAVQIDGYTF
-	TRBV6-1	TRBJ2-6	once	TGTGCCAGCACTCGGGCCAACGTCCTGACTTTC	CASTRANVLTF
-	TRBV5-1	TRBJ2-1	-	TGCGCCAGCAGCACCGGGTCTTTCGGGACATACAATGAGCAGTTCTTC	CASSTGSFGTYNEQFF
-	TRBV5-1	TRBJ2-3	-	TGCGCCAGCAGCCGTTCGCAGTCCACAGATACGCAGTATTTT	CASSRSQSTDTQYF
-	TRBV20-1	TRBJ2-1	-	TGCAGTGCTCGGACAGTAGGTGAGCAGTTCTTC	CSARTVGEQFF
-	TRBV7-2	TRBJ1-2	-	TGTGCCAGCAGCTTACCGGGCTATGGCTACACCTTC	CASSLPGYGYTF
TRBD2	TRBV27	TRBJ2-1	-	TGTGCCAGCAGTTTATTGGCGGGGGCCTACAATGAGCAGTTCTTC	CASSLLAGAYNEQFF
TRBD2	TRBV30	TRBJ2-5	-	TGTGCCTGGAGTAAGGGGGGACTAGCGGGGAATCCCAGAGAGACCCAGTACTTC	CAWSKGGLAGNPRETQYF
-	TRBV7-2	TRBJ1-2	-	TGTGCCAGCAGCTTCCACGACAGACTCACTGGCTACACCTTC	CASSFHDRLTGYTF